This is a list of T cell receptor beta chains from one sample in a study of identical twins. Using its own MiXCR run on the 5' RACE reads, TCRdb lists one record per CDR3 protein. Here the sample spans about 890,000 distinct CDR3 sequences, 10% to 15% being singletons. Another study also made use of these data, one on yellow fever vaccine responses in identical twins.

The sequencing sample was made of PBMCs. The source of these receptors is a young woman in good health. CDR3s include the opening cysteine and the closing phenylalanine or tryptophan. Fields, in order: CDR3 length, D gene, V gene, J gene, clone size, CDR3 protein, CDR3 DNA. The D gene is left open where the match is weak. Only some rows state a clone size, as once, few, many or a class for expanded clones.

17	-	TRBV27	TRBJ2-1	-	CASSSTPGPVVYNEQFF	TGTGCCAGCAGTAGCACCCCAGGGCCGGTGGTCTACAATGAGCAGTTCTTC
12	-	TRBV18	TRBJ2-1	-	CASSPYLGEQFF	TGTGCCAGCTCACCCTACCTTGGTGAGCAGTTCTTC
16	TRBD2	TRBV12-3/TRBV12-4	TRBJ2-1	many	CASSPTSGSSYNEQFF	TGTGCCAGCAGCCCGACTAGCGGAAGCTCCTACAATGAGCAGTTCTTC
8	-	TRBV6-1	TRBJ1-2	few	CAGEGYTF	TGTGCCGGAGAAGGCTACACCTTC
15	-	TRBV10-3	TRBJ2-1	few	CAISRGLSSYNEQFF	TGTGCCATCTCACGTGGACTGAGCTCCTACAATGAGCAGTTCTTC
17	-	TRBV28	TRBJ2-1	-	CASPPALIADLLHEQFF	TGTGCCAGCCCTCCGGCTTTGATAGCAGACCTCTTACATGAGCAGTTCTTC
15	TRBD1	TRBV24-1	TRBJ1-4	-	CATSDSGTGKEKLFF	TGTGCCACCAGTGATTCAGGGACAGGGAAGGAAAAACTGTTTTTT
17	-	TRBV11-3	TRBJ2-1	few	CASSLGLARGSYNEQFF	TGTGCCAGCAGCTTAGGGCTAGCCCGGGGATCCTACAATGAGCAGTTCTTC
14	-	TRBV6-1	TRBJ1-1	few	CASRILALNTEAFF	TGTGCCAGCAGGATCCTTGCTTTGAACACTGAAGCTTTCTTT
14	-	TRBV21-1	TRBJ2-7	-	CASTRTSTSYEQYF	TGTGCCAGCACCCGGACTAGCACGAGCTACGAGCAGTACTTC
14	TRBD2	TRBV28	TRBJ2-1	-	CATHRTSGRVEQFF	TGTGCCACCCACCGCACTAGCGGGAGGGTTGAGCAGTTCTTC
14	TRBD1	TRBV9	TRBJ2-5	many	CASSAGQGIETQYF	TGTGCCAGCAGCGCAGGACAGGGGATAGAGACCCAGTACTTC
12	-	TRBV7-9	TRBJ2-1	few	CASSRDPVGQFF	TGTGCCAGCAGCCGGGACCCCGTAGGGCAGTTCTTC
16	TRBD2	TRBV7-2	TRBJ2-1	-	CASSQQGLAGGYEQFF	TGTGCCAGCAGCCAACAAGGACTAGCGGGAGGATATGAGCAGTTCTTC
14	-	TRBV3-1	TRBJ2-5	many	CASSQGGDQETQYF	TGTGCCAGCAGCCAAGGGGGCGATCAAGAGACCCAGTACTTC
16	TRBD2	TRBV4-1	TRBJ2-3	-	CASSQERGASTDTQYF	TGCGCCAGCAGCCAGGAGCGGGGGGCTAGCACAGATACGCAGTATTTT
15	TRBD2	TRBV2	TRBJ2-1	many	CASSEASGAYNEQFF	TGTGCCAGCAGTGAGGCTAGCGGGGCGTACAATGAGCAGTTCTTC
16	-	TRBV20-1	TRBJ2-3	few	CSAYQTGPSGTDTQYF	TGCAGTGCTTACCAGACAGGGCCTAGCGGCACAGATACGCAGTATTTT
14	-	TRBV6-1	TRBJ1-6	few	CASRTGTVNSPLHF	TGTGCCAGCAGAACCGGGACGGTTAATTCACCCCTCCACTTT
15	-	TRBV2	TRBJ1-2	-	CASLGRPVVTDGYTF	TGTGCCAGCCTAGGCCGGCCCGTGGTGACTGATGGCTACACCTTC
15	-	TRBV3-1	TRBJ2-1	-	CASSGASKGYNEQFF	TGTGCCAGCAGCGGTGCCTCGAAGGGGTACAATGAGCAGTTCTTC
20	-	TRBV15	TRBJ2-4	few	CATSRGWGQADALAKNIQYF	TGTGCCACCAGCAGAGGTTGGGGGCAGGCCGACGCATTAGCCAAAAACATTCAGTACTTC
13	TRBD2	TRBV20-1	TRBJ2-7	few	CSAEGLAGYEQYF	TGCAGTGCCGAGGGACTAGCGGGATACGAGCAGTACTTC
13	TRBD1	TRBV2	TRBJ2-3	-	CAARDRITDTQYF	TGTGCCGCGAGGGACAGGATCACAGATACGCAGTATTTT
16	-	TRBV18	TRBJ2-1	-	CASSPTTGTTYNEQFF	TGTGCCAGCTCACCAACGACCGGGACAACCTACAATGAGCAGTTCTTC
16	-	TRBV20-1	TRBJ2-2	-	CSARDPGTRNTGELFF	TGCAGTGCTAGAGACCCCGGGACTCGGAACACCGGGGAGCTGTTTTTT
15	TRBD2	TRBV28	TRBJ2-7	few	CASSLTGTSGIEQYF	TGTGCCAGCAGTTTAACCGGGACTAGCGGGATCGAGCAGTACTTC
18	TRBD1	TRBV15	TRBJ2-2	few	CATSHGDSLRANTGELFF	TGTGCCACCAGCCACGGGGACAGCCTTCGCGCGAACACCGGGGAGCTGTTTTTT
14	TRBD1	TRBV5-1	TRBJ1-3	many	CASGTGEPGNTIYF	TGCGCCAGCGGGACAGGGGAGCCCGGAAACACCATATATTTT
14	-	TRBV20-1	TRBJ1-1	few	CSAPSQGTNTEAFF	TGCAGTGCTCCATCGCAGGGAACGAACACTGAAGCTTTCTTT
14	-	TRBV12-3/TRBV12-4	TRBJ2-7	few	CASSLAFRTYEQYF	TGTGCCAGCAGTTTAGCGTTCAGGACCTACGAGCAGTACTTC
15	TRBD2	TRBV20-1	TRBJ2-1	many	CSAPLRLAGNNEQFF	TGCAGTGCTCCCCTCCGGCTAGCGGGAAATAATGAGCAGTTCTTC
16	-	TRBV20-1	TRBJ2-7	-	CSARDQRLLSSYEQYF	TGCAGTGCTAGAGACCAGCGGCTCCTAAGTTCCTACGAGCAGTACTTC
15	-	TRBV5-1	TRBJ2-2	few	CASSLAQANTGELFF	TGCGCCAGCAGCCTGGCCCAAGCGAACACCGGGGAGCTGTTTTTT
13	TRBD1	TRBV15	TRBJ2-3	-	CATRDRGRNTHYF	TGTGCCACCAGGGACAGGGGGCGGAATACGCACTATTTT
18	TRBD2	TRBV2	TRBJ2-7	-	CASSTGLAGFVEWYEQYF	TGTGCCAGCAGTACGGGACTAGCGGGGTTCGTGGAGTGGTACGAGCAGTACTTC
15	-	TRBV12-3/TRBV12-4	TRBJ2-2	few	CASSLASYSTGELFF	TGTGCCAGCAGTTTAGCGAGTTACAGCACCGGGGAGCTGTTTTTT
15	-	TRBV2	TRBJ1-1	-	CASTEGGAKGAEAFF	TGTGCCAGCACCGAGGGAGGGGCAAAGGGGGCTGAAGCTTTCTTT
13	-	TRBV11-2	TRBJ2-1	many	CASSFREYNEQFF	TGTGCCAGCAGCTTCCGGGAATACAATGAGCAGTTCTTC
15	-	TRBV20-1	TRBJ2-3	-	CSARVTGVGTDTQYF	TGCAGTGCTAGAGTTACCGGGGTGGGCACAGATACGCAGTATTTT